This T cell receptor (beta chain) stems from a study of T cells after yellow fever vaccination. Study-level information: Fractions containing few cells were prepared with SMART-Seq v4 Ultra Low Input. General study results and limits: Peaking faster, on day 5 versus 15, the secondary response was nonetheless weaker.

Synthesis of TCR cDNA relied on 5'RACE template switching, which attached a universal primer site and UMIs. MiXCR, run by TCRdb on the 5' RACE reads, gives a single entry per CDR3 protein. This sample has more than 65,000 distinct CDR3 sequences; 7.3% occur once, and the top ten carry over 25%. Comment on this clonotype: Its antigen is as yet unknown.

Between the trimmed V and J ends, which lost 7 bases and 2 bases, there was a span of 15 bases. This CDR3 is 15 amino acids long. From germline, CDR1 is MDHEN and CDR2 SYDVKM. The material was CD8+ T cells sorted from PBMCs, obtained around 10 days after the first yellow fever vaccination. This receptor was taken from a young man who received the YFV17D yellow fever vaccine. V usage is TRBV28 and J usage is TRBJ1-5; no firm D call. CDR3 loop: CASNPIGKGNQPQHF. CDR3 nucleotide sequence: TGTGCCAGCAACCCCATCGGAAAGGGCAATCAGCCCCAGCATTTT. The full variable domain, its missing parts supplied by reference TRBV28 and TRBJ1-5, is DVKVTQSSRYLVKRTGEKVFLECVQDMDHENMFWYRQDPGLGLRLIYFSYDVKMKEKGDIPEGYSVSREKKERFSLILESASTNQTSMYLCASNPIGKGNQPQHFGDGTRLSIL.